This T cell receptor (beta chain) stems from a study of blood T cell repertoires in COVID-19. Looking at the study overall: Samples taken during acute and convalescent COVID-19 were collected in the United States, Italy and Spain.

In the original processing: From reference gene primer amplification, estimates of nucleated cell counts were derived. Profiled with immunoSEQ multiplex PCR; TCRdb holds only in-frame clones, not every one. Clone size and V and J calls were adopted from that table, with D and trimming inferred from the DNA. The data show about 22,000 clones, with 70% to 90% seen just once and about 25% held by the top ten. CDR3 length: 16 amino acids. The trim removed 1 base at V and 1 base at J, leaving 2 bases unmatched. From germline, CDR1 is SEHNR and CDR2 FQNEAQ (reference sequence). This sequence joins TRBV7-9 and TRBJ2-3, with TRBD2 identical over 10 bases. The source of this sequence is a human donor with active COVID-19. The donor label of this sample is uncertain. Material: peripheral blood. The CDR3 DNA follows: TGTGCCAGCAGCTTAGTAGCGGGAGGCCGCACAGATACGCAGTATTTT. Protein: CASSLVAGGRTDTQYF.